This is a list of T cell receptor beta chains from one sample in a study of CD8 T cells in Susac syndrome. TCRdb reprocessed the immunoSEQ multiplex PCR reads with MiXCR, giving one entry per CDR3 protein. This table holds under 200,000 distinct CDR3 sequences, approximately 95% found once. The sequencing sample was made of CD4+ T cells from PBMCs. These receptors were taken from a human donor with Susac syndrome. Both conserved end residues are part of each CDR3. Each record gives: V gene, clone size, J gene, D gene, CDR3 protein, CDR3 DNA. A D gene is named only where the DNA matches it firmly. Size is stated for part of the rows, as once, few or many counts, or as a class when the clone is expanded.

>TRBV30|NA|TRBJ2-1|NA
CAWSVRWSYNEQFF
TGTGCCTGGAGTGTACGGTGGTCGTACAATGAGCAGTTCTTC
>TRBV30|NA|TRBJ2-5|NA
CAWTTGLEETQYF
TGTGCCTGGACAACCGGGCTAGAAGAGACCCAGTACTTC
>TRBV28|NA|TRBJ2-3|TRBD1
CATRTGSTDTQYF
TGTGCCACCAGGACAGGGAGCACAGATACGCAGTATTTT
>TRBV3-1|NA|TRBJ1-2|TRBD1
CASSPGGQGNYGYTF
TGTGCCAGCAGCCCCGGAGGACAGGGGAACTATGGCTACACCTTC
>TRBV25-1|NA|TRBJ2-5|NA
CASSESRADRTKETQYF
TGTGCCAGCAGTGAATCCCGGGCCGACAGGACGAAAGAGACCCAGTACTTC
>TRBV12-3/TRBV12-4|NA|TRBJ1-2|NA
CASSLALRYTF
TGTGCCAGCAGTTTAGCGCTCCGCTACACCTTC
>TRBV10-3|NA|TRBJ2-7|NA
CAISDPWAGSPYEQYF
TGTGCCATCAGTGACCCGTGGGCGGGATCCCCCTACGAGCAGTACTTC
>TRBV24-1|once|TRBJ2-3|NA
CATSDPDLDTQYF
TGTGCCACCAGTGACCCTGACCTCGATACGCAGTATTTT
>TRBV18|NA|TRBJ1-1|TRBD1
CASSPQTGGGTEAFF
TGTGCCAGCTCACCGCAAACAGGGGGAGGGACTGAAGCTTTCTTT
>TRBV20-1|NA|TRBJ1-1|NA
CSATTGRAEAFF
TGCAGTGCTACTACCGGGAGGGCTGAAGCTTTCTTT
>TRBV2|NA|TRBJ2-3|NA
CASSVRTISTDTQYF
TGTGCCAGCAGTGTTAGGACCATTAGCACAGATACGCAGTATTTT
>TRBV6-2/TRBV6-3|NA|TRBJ1-1|NA
CASSPKANTEAFF
TGTGCCAGCAGTCCCAAAGCGAACACTGAAGCTTTCTTT
>TRBV4-3|NA|TRBJ2-1|NA
CASSREGRNNEQFF
TGCGCCAGCAGCCGAGAGGGAAGGAACAATGAGCAGTTCTTC
>TRBV7-2|once|TRBJ2-1|TRBD2
CASSLGRPSGEQFF
TGTGCCAGCAGCTTGGGTCGCCCTAGCGGCGAGCAGTTCTTC
>TRBV20-1|NA|TRBJ2-1|NA
CSARVGGSSYNEQFF
TGCAGTGCTAGAGTCGGCGGCAGCTCCTACAATGAGCAGTTCTTC
>TRBV5-1|NA|TRBJ2-2|NA
CASSVRISNTGELFF
TGCGCCAGCAGTGTACGGATTTCGAACACCGGGGAGCTGTTTTTT
>TRBV24-1|once|TRBJ2-5|NA
CATSDQTGPGETQYF
TGTGCCACCAGTGACCAGACAGGCCCCGGGGAGACCCAGTACTTC
>TRBV18|NA|TRBJ1-2|NA
CASSPDYGYTF
TGTGCCAGCTCACCAGATTATGGCTACACCTTC
>TRBV2|NA|TRBJ2-1|TRBD2
CASSASGGFGNEQFF
TGTGCCAGCAGTGCTAGCGGGGGGTTTGGCAATGAGCAGTTCTTC
>TRBV7-2|NA|TRBJ1-5|NA
CASSAGLGSMPQHF
TGTGCCAGCAGCGCTGGATTGGGAAGTATGCCCCAGCATTTT
>TRBV3-1|once|TRBJ1-2|NA
CASSKLQGYGYTF
TGTGCCAGCAGCAAGTTACAGGGTTATGGCTACACCTTC
>TRBV6-6|NA|TRBJ1-2|NA
CASRAQFNYGYTF
TGTGCCAGCAGGGCCCAGTTTAACTATGGCTACACCTTC
>TRBV6-5|NA|TRBJ2-7|NA
CASSYSTGLPLDEQYF
TGTGCCAGCAGTTACTCGACTGGACTCCCCCTAGACGAGCAGTACTTC
>TRBV27|once|TRBJ2-4|TRBD1
CASSSKGQIRIAKNIQYF
TGTGCCAGCAGTTCAAAGGGACAGATAAGAATAGCCAAAAACATTCAGTACTTC
>TRBV20-1|NA|TRBJ1-5|NA
CSAKRRGGQPQHF
TGCAGTGCTAAGAGGAGGGGAGGTCAGCCCCAGCATTTT
>TRBV11-2|NA|TRBJ2-1|NA
CASSLDPGFISEQFF
TGTGCCAGCAGCTTAGATCCCGGTTTCATCAGTGAGCAGTTCTTC
>TRBV6-2/TRBV6-3|NA|TRBJ2-1|NA
CASSHSGLGEQFF
TGTGCCAGCAGTCACAGCGGCCTAGGAGAGCAGTTCTTC
>TRBV30|NA|TRBJ1-5|NA
CAWSAGTYSNQPQHF
TGTGCCTGGAGTGCCGGGACATATAGCAATCAGCCCCAGCATTTT
>TRBV5-1|NA|TRBJ1-2|TRBD1
CASSDFRDSYGYTF
TGCGCCAGCAGCGATTTCCGGGACAGCTATGGCTACACCTTC
>TRBV7-2|NA|TRBJ1-4|TRBD1
CASSLDRGAEKLFF
TGTGCCAGCAGCCTGGACAGGGGGGCTGAAAAACTGTTTTTT
>TRBV9|once|TRBJ2-4|NA
CASSVGPEGGNQYF
TGTGCCAGCAGCGTAGGGCCCGAAGGCGGGAATCAGTACTTC
>TRBV27|NA|TRBJ2-7|TRBD1
CASSPRDRGNEQYF
TGTGCCAGCAGTCCCAGGGACAGGGGGAACGAGCAGTACTTC
>TRBV7-9|NA|TRBJ2-2|TRBD1
CASSPLGTANTGELFF
TGTGCCAGCAGCCCCCTCGGGACAGCGAACACCGGGGAGCTGTTTTTT
>TRBV29-1|few|TRBJ1-4|NA
CSVWQPTNEKLFF
TGCAGCGTTTGGCAGCCAACTAATGAAAAACTGTTTTTT
>TRBV29-1|NA|TRBJ1-2|TRBD1
CSVMGQDGYTF
TGCAGCGTCATGGGACAGGATGGCTACACCTTC
>TRBV28|NA|TRBJ2-7|TRBD1
CASMSGQVTKEQYF
TGTGCCAGCATGTCTGGACAGGTGACTAAAGAGCAGTACTTC
>TRBV5-6|NA|TRBJ2-1|NA
CASASGQPYNEQFF
TGTGCCAGCGCATCCGGGCAGCCGTACAATGAGCAGTTCTTC